This TCR beta chain was identified in a study of response to subunit inactivated influenza vaccine. Study results and limitations: The authors proposed limited new T cell recruitment per seasonal influenza vaccination.

Only a few counts were recorded for this clonotype. Its antigen is not identified. This CDR3 is built from 15 residues. The germline V gene has CDR1 MDHEN and CDR2 SYDVKM. With 0 bases removed from V and 3 bases from J, the gap between germline ends came to 11 bases. Each CDR3 protein is one row after TCRdb ran MiXCR on the RT-PCR reads. The sample holds almost 250,000 distinct CDR3 sequences, more than 9% seen once. This clonotype originated in a man between 45 and 60 years old who received an inactivated influenza vaccine. The chain has TRBV28 and TRBJ2-5; D may be TRBD2 (6 bases). This material consisted of non-naive T cells sorted from PBMCs, taken roughly 15 days before vaccination. This CDR3 reads CASSLWSAGKETQYF. The CDR3 DNA reads TGTGCCAGCAGTTTATGGTCGGCGGGGAAAGAGACCCAGTACTTC. The full variable domain, its missing parts supplied by reference TRBV28 and TRBJ2-5, is DVKVTQSSRYLVKRTGEKVFLECVQDMDHENMFWYRQDPGLGLRLIYFSYDVKMKEKGDIPEGYSVSREKKERFSLILESASTNQTSMYLCASSLWSAGKETQYFGPGTRLLVL.